This T cell receptor (beta chain) was sequenced in a study of a mutant IDH1 vaccine in newly diagnosed glioma. Study overall: The therapy given earlier, which was standard therapy, consisted of radiotherapy, temozolomide, or both, and most of the patients received both. Study observations and caveats: It seemed that pseudoprogression was not linked to changes in the top peripheral T cell clonotypes.

This CDR3 is built from 17 residues. V was pared by 1 base and J by 7 bases, with 12 bases of the junction left unmatched. The germline V gene has CDR1 PRHDT and CDR2 FYEKMQ (reference sequence). In regard to this clone: What it binds is not known.

The data were produced by immunoSEQ multiplex PCR, yet TCRdb's version contains in-frame clones alone and is incomplete. The repertoire consists of around 31,000 clones, with approximately 80% occurring once and the leading ten covering around 10%. Stated time point: week 35, safety follow-up. Mutant IDH1 20-mer peptide, at 300 ug, made up each vaccine dose, with topical imiquimod. Material: PBMCs, obtained from a glioma patient whose treatment included an IDH1 peptide vaccine. The chain employs TRBV13 and TRBJ2-2; TRBD1 matches 7 bases. The receptor comes from a woman in her thirties or forties with glioma. In DNA, the CDR3 is TGTGCCAGCAGCTTAGAAGGGCCCGGGACAGTGGGCGGGGAGCTGTTTTTT. Translation: CASSLEGPGTVGGELFF.